Detailed here is one T cell receptor (beta chain). Trimming took 0 bases from V and 3 from J, leaving 11 bases between them. Germline values: CDR1 GTSNPN, CDR2 SVGIG (reference sequence). CDR3 length equals 15 residues. These data are taken from a study of PD-L1 blockade in urothelial cancer. The overall study: The number of prior chemotherapy regimens per patient was 0 to 3.

TCRdb's table, derived via immunoSEQ multiplex PCR, lists solely in-frame clones and lacks some. This sample has about 51,000 clones, with approximately 86% found just once. This TCR came from a man in his 60s with urothelial cancer. The sequencing here drew on PBMCs, taken around atezolizumab (anti-PD-L1) treatment. V usage is TRBV30 and J usage is TRBJ1-4; D is possibly TRBD1 (6 bases). CDR3 DNA: TGTGCCTGGAGTGTCCGAACAGGGTCTAATGAAAAACTGTTTTTT. It translates to CAWSVRTGSNEKLFF.